The 27 T cell receptor beta chains reported below all come from one sample, sequenced in a study of radiation and T cells in renal cell carcinoma. Time point denoted: blood 2 weeks post-SBRT. Treatment noted: 15 Gy SBRT to primary tumor, nephrectomy 4 weeks later. The protocol was immunoSEQ multiplex PCR, while the TCRdb copy is restricted to in-frame clones and leaves out a portion. This table has fewer than 150,000 clones, roughly 91% appearing once. The sequenced sample was blood, obtained from a patient whose treatment included radiotherapy and nephrectomy. The origin of the receptors is a woman in her 70s with renal cell carcinoma.

This sequence joins TRBV7-9 and TRBJ2-2; D perhaps matches TRBD1 (6 bases). The germline CDR1 and CDR2 sequences are SEHNR and FQNEAQ (reference sequence). CDR3 length: 12 amino acids. With 4 bases removed from V and 8 bases from J, the gap between germline ends came to 8 bases. The chain's CDR3 is CASSWGQGELFF. CDR3 bases: TGTGCCAGCAGCTGGGGACAAGGGGAGCTGTTTTTT. The whole variable domain, filled in from reference TRBV7-9 and TRBJ2-2, reads DTGVSQNPRHKITKRGQNVTFRCDPISEHNRLYWYRQTLGQGPEFLTYFQNEAQLEKSRLLSDRFSAERPKGSFSTLEIQRTEQGDSAMYLCASSWGQGELFFGEGSRLTVL.

The chain joins TRBV19 to TRBJ2-6, with D unclear. V lost 8 bases and J lost 0, with 8 bases in between. Germline loops: CDR1 LNHDA, CDR2 SQIVND (reference sequence). The CDR3 consists of 14 residues. The CDR3 protein is CASLPYSGANVLTF. CDR3 sequence (DNA): TGTGCCAGTTTACCGTACTCTGGGGCCAACGTCCTGACTTTC.

The chain employs TRBV5-6 and TRBJ1-6; D is uncertain. The CDR3 extends over 14 amino acids. Trimming removed 2 bases at V and 7 bases at J, with 10 bases between. CDR1 is SGHDT, CDR2 YYEEEE, per germline. CDR3 region: CASSFPYVNSPLHF. The DNA of the CDR3 is TGTGCCAGCAGCTTTCCTTACGTGAATTCACCCCTCCACTTT.

In this sample, this clone turned up once. The V gene is TRBV6-1, the J gene TRBJ1-2; 8 nucleotides agree with TRBD1. CDR1 and CDR2 from the germline V gene are MNHNS and SASEGT. The ends lost 6 bases at V and 5 bases at J; junction bases unmatched: 8. This CDR3 contains 14 residues. In DNA, the CDR3 is TGTGCCAGCAGGGACCGGGACAGGAGATATGGCTACACCTTC. Amino acid sequence: CASRDRDRRYGYTF.

The chain recombines TRBV2 with TRBJ2-1; D gene uncertain. V shed 11 bases and J shed 9 bases, with 20 bases lying between them. Germline CDR1 and CDR2: SNHLY and FYNNEI. The CDR3 length is 13 residues. DNA of the CDR3: TGTGCCGGAGCCCCGCCCGGCTCCCTTGAGCAGTTCTTC. Its translation: CAGAPPGSLEQFF. Based on the CDR3 plus reference TRBV2 and TRBJ2-1, the full variable domain is EPEVTQTPSHQVTQMGQEVILRCVPISNHLYFYWYRQILGQKVEFLVSFYNNEISEKSEIFDDQFSVERPDGSNFTLKIRSTKLEDSAMYFCAGAPPGSLEQFFGPGTRLTVL.

J is TRBJ1-1 and V is TRBV5-1; 9 nucleotides match TRBD1. The germline gives CDR1 SGHRS, CDR2 YFSETQ. The junction had 5 bases not matched to a gene; V was cut back by 0 bases and J by 5 bases. CDR3 length: 15 residues. DNA for the CDR3: TGCGCCAGCAGCTTGGAAGGACAGGGGTTTACTGAAGCTTTCTTT. Encoded protein: CASSLEGQGFTEAFF.

V usage is TRBV5-4 and J usage is TRBJ2-2; 9 bases line up with TRBD1. Germline-derived CDR1 and CDR2 are SGHNT and YYREEE (reference sequence). CDR3 length: 15 residues. V gave up 2 bases and J gave up 6 bases; unmatched junction bases: 5. This CDR3 is CASSFGQGKAGELFF. In DNA form, the CDR3 reads TGTGCCAGCAGCTTCGGACAGGGGAAGGCCGGGGAGCTGTTTTTT. The variable domain in full, completed from reference TRBV5-4 and TRBJ2-2, reads ETGVTQSPTHLIKTRGQQVTLRCSSQSGHNTVSWYQQALGQGPQFIFQYYREEENGRGNFPPRFSGLQFPNYSSELNVNALELDDSALYLCASSFGQGKAGELFFGEGSRLTVL.

The chain joins TRBV5-6 to TRBJ1-1; D is unclear. This CDR3 comprises 12 residues. V lost 6 bases, J lost 4 bases, and 10 bases lay in between. The germline V gene encodes CDR1 SGHDT and CDR2 YYEEEE. CDR3 protein: CASTLMSTEAFF. The CDR3 region has the DNA TGTGCCAGCACCCTGATGAGCACTGAAGCTTTCTTT.

The chain uses TRBV21-1 and TRBJ1-4; the listed D gene, TRBD1, was not tested against the DNA. TRBV21-1 is labeled a pseudogene. CDR3 length: 16 amino acids. CDR3 DNA sequence: TGTGCCAGCAGCAAATTCCCGGGACAGAATAATGAAAAACTGTTTTTT. Translation gives CASSKFPGQNNEKLFF.

This clone occurred a few times. The V gene is TRBV7-9, the J gene TRBJ1-2; 8 nucleotides align to TRBD1. CDR3 length: 13 amino acids. Germline V CDR1 and CDR2: SEHNR, FQNEAQ (reference sequence). With V trimmed by 1 base and J by 8 bases, 3 bases remained unmatched. CDR3 sequence: CASSLGTGSGYTF. The CDR3 DNA follows: TGTGCCAGCAGCTTAGGGACAGGGAGCGGCTACACCTTC.

The chain combines TRBV27 with TRBJ2-7; TRBD1 agrees at 7 bases. V lost 5 bases and J lost 0; bases outside the gene matches: 13. CDR3 length: 17 residues. Germline V gives CDR1 MNHEY, CDR2 SMNVEV (reference sequence). The CDR3 sequence: CASSRLRPDRPSYEQYF. The CDR3 nucleotides are TGTGCCAGCAGTCGGCTACGGCCGGACAGGCCCTCCTACGAGCAGTACTTC.

The CDR3 bases are TGCGCCAGCAGCTTGGCCGGGACAGGCGAAGGCTACACCTTC. This codes for CASSLAGTGEGYTF. The chain joins TRBV5-1 to TRBJ1-2, with TRBD1 identical over 8 bases. With V trimmed by 0 bases and J by 8 bases, 6 bases remained unmatched. Per the germline V gene, CDR1 is SGHRS and CDR2 is YFSETQ. The CDR3 runs to 14 residues.

In DNA form, the CDR3 reads TGTGCCAGCAGCTTAGTGTCTAGCGGGGGGGCAAGGGAGACCCAGTACTTC. Protein: CASSLVSSGGARETQYF. The J gene is TRBJ2-5, the V gene TRBV11-3; 12 nucleotides line up with TRBD2. The CDR3 spans 17 residues. V shed 1 base, J shed 5 bases, and the junction held 8 bases outside the gene matches. Germline CDR1 is SGHNT and CDR2 is YENEEA.

The table lists this clone with a count of one. The chain links TRBV19 to TRBJ2-5; D is unclear. Germline V lookup: CDR1 LNHDA, CDR2 SQIVND (reference sequence). With 3 bases removed from V and 2 bases from J, the gap between germline ends came to 7 bases. This CDR3 region has 13 residues. The CDR3 DNA reads TGTGCCAGTAGTATCAGGAATCAAGAGACCCAGTACTTC. Its translation is CASSIRNQETQYF.

The rearrangement uses TRBV19 and TRBJ2-1; D is ambiguous. The CDR3 contains 14 residues. V was shortened by 3 bases and J by 3 bases, with 9 bases between the two germline ends. The V gene's germline CDR1 is LNHDA and CDR2 SQIVND (reference sequence). The CDR3 is CASSMVESYNEQFF. In DNA, the CDR3 is TGTGCCAGTAGTATGGTTGAAAGCTACAATGAGCAGTTCTTC.

This chain links TRBV27 with TRBJ1-2, with a possible D match to TRBD1 (5 bases). Germline CDR1 MNHEY, CDR2 SMNVEV (reference sequence). Between the trimmed V and J ends, which lost 5 bases and 5 bases, there was a span of 15 bases. The CDR3 length is 14 residues. CDR3 sequence reads: CASSPGRMGYGYTF. In DNA, the CDR3 is TGTGCCAGCAGTCCGGGACGGATGGGTTATGGCTACACCTTC.

The V call is TRBV6-1, the J call TRBJ1-2; D is possibly TRBD1 (5 bases). CDR1 and CDR2 (germline): MNHNS, SASEGT. This CDR3 is 15 amino acids long. Deletions cut 2 bases from V and 4 bases from J, with 14 bases between. CDR3: CASSEYPQGRYGYTF. The CDR3 DNA is TGTGCCAGCAGTGAATACCCCCAGGGACGCTATGGCTACACCTTC.

The rearrangement links TRBV4-3 to TRBJ1-2, with TRBD1 matching over 8 bases. Germline V CDR1 and CDR2: LGHNA, YSLEER. V lost 1 base, J lost 4 bases, and 5 bases stayed unmatched. The CDR3 runs 15 residues. CDR3 sequence (DNA): TGCGCCAGCAGCCAAGGGGCAGGGGGCCTCTATGGCTACACCTTC. Its protein is CASSQGAGGLYGYTF.

The rearrangement joins TRBV11-3 to TRBJ2-1, with 7 bases lining up with TRBD2. The CDR3 length is 16 residues. Looked up from germline, CDR1 is SGHNT and CDR2 is YENEEA. V shed 5 bases, J shed 0 bases, and the junction held 7 bases outside the gene matches. The CDR3 loop reads CASSLIAGTSYNEQFF. The CDR3, as DNA: TGTGCCAGCAGCCTAATAGCGGGTACCTCCTACAATGAGCAGTTCTTC.

Only a few counts were recorded for this clone. This chain joins TRBV5-4 and TRBJ1-1; D is unclear. The V end was cut by 0 bases, the J end by 0 bases, with 9 bases between. Germline V CDR1 and CDR2: SGHNT, YYREEE (reference sequence). CDR3 length: 15 amino acids. The CDR3 sequence is CASSLGPSMNTEAFF. In nucleotides, the CDR3 is TGTGCCAGCAGCTTGGGTCCATCCATGAACACTGAAGCTTTCTTT.

The chain carries TRBV29-1 and TRBJ1-5; 7 positions agree with TRBD1. V was clipped by 7 bases and J by 9 bases; unmatched bases: 9. Germline values: CDR1 SQVTM, CDR2 ANQGSEA. There are 12 residues in the CDR3. The CDR3 nucleotides read TGCAGCGGGGGACAGCCCCAAGGGCCCCAGCATTTT. Encoded protein: CSGGQPQGPQHF.

This rearrangement joins TRBV15 to TRBJ1-2; D not certain. The CDR3 consists of 15 residues. Trimming shortened V by 1 base and J by 2 bases, and 11 bases separated the two germline ends. CDR1 is LNHNV and CDR2 is YYDKDF in the germline V gene (reference sequence). The CDR3 DNA reads as TGTGCCACCAGCAGAGCTAGACCCTCAAACTATGGCTACACCTTC. Its translation: CATSRARPSNYGYTF.

J is TRBJ2-3 and V is TRBV4-2; tentative D call: TRBD2 (5 bases). The CDR3 runs 14 residues. Looked up from germline, CDR1 is LGHNA and CDR2 is YNFKEQ. V lost 1 base and J 5 bases, leaving 10 bases between the germline ends. Written as DNA, the CDR3 is TGTGCCAGCAGCCAAGGGGAAGAGGGAGATACGCAGTATTTT. This sequence encodes CASSQGEEGDTQYF.

This sequence joins TRBV5-4 and TRBJ2-1, with D hard to call. Germline V CDR1 and CDR2: SGHNT, YYREEE (reference sequence). This CDR3 spans 16 amino acids. The V end was cut by 4 bases, the J end by 0 bases, with 14 bases between. Here the CDR3 reads CASSPSALFSYNEQFF. The DNA for the CDR3 is TGTGCCAGCAGCCCATCGGCCCTTTTCTCCTACAATGAGCAGTTCTTC. Based on the CDR3 plus reference TRBV5-4 and TRBJ2-1, the full variable domain is ETGVTQSPTHLIKTRGQQVTLRCSSQSGHNTVSWYQQALGQGPQFIFQYYREEENGRGNFPPRFSGLQFPNYSSELNVNALELDDSALYLCASSPSALFSYNEQFFGPGTRLTVL.

V gene TRBV2 combines with J gene TRBJ2-5; D is unclear. V lost 10 bases and J 4 bases, leaving 16 bases between the germline ends. This CDR3 is built from 13 residues. The germline V gene has CDR1 SNHLY and CDR2 FYNNEI. CDR3 amino acids: CATSWAVRETQYF. In nucleotides, the CDR3 is TGTGCCACCTCTTGGGCGGTCAGAGAGACCCAGTACTTC.

The chain employs TRBV5-1 and TRBJ2-3; 7 bases line up with TRBD2. Germline CDR1 and CDR2: SGHRS and YFSETQ. The V segment lost 6 bases and the J segment 2 bases; nucleotides outside the gene matches: 3. The CDR3 consists of 13 residues. The CDR3 spells CASNRDYTDTQYF. The CDR3 DNA reads TGCGCCAGCAACCGGGACTACACAGATACGCAGTATTTT.

The rearrangement uses TRBV5-1 and TRBJ1-2, with 7 bases lining up with TRBD1. With 5 bases clipped from V and 0 bases from J, the junction kept 4 bases outside the gene matches. The CDR3 totals 14 residues. Looked up from germline, CDR1 is SGHRS and CDR2 is YFSETQ. For the CDR3, the DNA is TGCGCCAGCAGAGGACAGGAGGCTAACTATGGCTACACCTTC. Its translation: CASRGQEANYGYTF.